These T cell receptor beta chains were read from a single sample in a study of shared clonotypes between healthy human individuals. Only in-frame clones appear in the TCRdb table, and some are missing; sequencing was by immunoSEQ multiplex PCR. The profile shows some 2,000,000 clones, roughly 95% of them singletons. Sample: naive CD4+ T cells sorted from blood. Source of these receptors: a man younger than 35 in good health. CDR3s include the opening cysteine and the closing phenylalanine or tryptophan. D genes are given only for firm matches. Clone size, where shown, is once, few, many, or a class for clones that have expanded.

J: TRBJ2-4; D: -; size: -; V: TRBV29-1; DNA: TGCAGCGTTGCTACACGACAAATTGACATTCAGTACTTC; CDR3: CSVATRQIDIQYF
J: TRBJ1-2; D: TRBD1; size: -; V: TRBV2; DNA: TGTGCCAGCAGTCCCCGACAGGGAGGCTATGGCTACACCTTC; CDR3: CASSPRQGGYGYTF
J: TRBJ2-7; D: TRBD1; size: once; V: TRBV9; DNA: TGTGCCAGCAGCGTAGGGACAGGGAGTTCCTACGAGCAGTACTTC; CDR3: CASSVGTGSSYEQYF
J: TRBJ1-1; D: TRBD1; size: once; V: TRBV2; DNA: TGTGCCAGCGCCTCAAGACAGGGTACGACTGAAGCTTTCTTT; CDR3: CASASRQGTTEAFF
J: TRBJ2-7; D: -; size: -; V: TRBV4-3; DNA: TGCGCCAGCAGCGCGGGACTGAGCTACGAGCAGTACTTC; CDR3: CASSAGLSYEQYF
J: TRBJ1-1; D: -; size: -; V: TRBV7-9; DNA: TGTGCCAGCACTCTGCTGGGTGCCACTGAAGCTTTCTTT; CDR3: CASTLLGATEAFF
J: TRBJ2-2; D: TRBD2; size: -; V: TRBV5-1; DNA: TGCGCCGGCAGCCCCGGTTTTTCTGGGGGGGCGAACACCGGGGAGCTGTTTTTT; CDR3: CAGSPGFSGGANTGELFF
J: TRBJ2-5; D: -; size: -; V: TRBV6-1; DNA: TGTGCCAGCAGTGAAGTTTGGTTTGGGGAGACCCAGTACTTC; CDR3: CASSEVWFGETQYF
J: TRBJ2-1; D: -; size: -; V: TRBV6-1; DNA: TGTGCCAGCAGTGAAGGATGGGGATTTTTGGGCAATGAGCAGTTCTTC; CDR3: CASSEGWGFLGNEQFF
J: TRBJ2-3; D: TRBD2; size: few; V: TRBV5-4; DNA: TGTGCCAGCAGCCCTTCTTCCGCGGGAGGGTTAGATACGCAGTATTTT; CDR3: CASSPSSAGGLDTQYF
J: TRBJ1-1; D: -; size: -; V: TRBV5-4; DNA: TGTGCCAGCAGCTTCAGGGGCACTGAAGCTTTCTTT; CDR3: CASSFRGTEAFF
J: TRBJ1-3; D: -; size: -; V: TRBV11-1; DNA: TGTGCCAGCAGCTTGTCTCCGCTGAGCTCTGGAAACACCATATATTTT; CDR3: CASSLSPLSSGNTIYF
J: TRBJ1-2; D: -; size: -; V: TRBV18; DNA: TGTGCCAGCTCACCACTTGCTGGTTTGAGAGACTATGGCTACACCTTC; CDR3: CASSPLAGLRDYGYTF
J: TRBJ2-5; D: TRBD2; size: -; V: TRBV4-1; DNA: TGCGCCAGCAGCCAAGATCAATGGGGGGGGACGGAGACCCAGTACTTC; CDR3: CASSQDQWGGTETQYF
J: TRBJ2-1; D: TRBD1; size: -; V: TRBV7-2; DNA: TGTGCCAGCAGCCGAGGGGGACAGGGATCCTACAATGAGCAGTTCTTC; CDR3: CASSRGGQGSYNEQFF
J: TRBJ2-2; D: -; size: -; V: TRBV18; DNA: TGTGCCAGCTCACCACGGGTTTCACAGAACACCGGGGAGCTGTTTTTT; CDR3: CASSPRVSQNTGELFF
J: TRBJ2-4; D: TRBD2; size: -; V: TRBV4-3; DNA: TGCGCCAGCAGCCAAGCGGCGGGAGGGTTAGCCAAAAACATTCAGTACTTC; CDR3: CASSQAAGGLAKNIQYF
J: TRBJ2-2; D: TRBD2; size: -; V: TRBV15; DNA: TGTGCCACCAGCCGAAATTGGGGGGGCGGGGAGCTGTTTTTT; CDR3: CATSRNWGGGELFF
J: TRBJ2-2; D: -; size: -; V: TRBV7-6; DNA: TGTGCCAGCAGCTTAGTATCCTTTTGGGACACCGGGGAGCTGTTTTTT; CDR3: CASSLVSFWDTGELFF
J: TRBJ1-2; D: -; size: -; V: TRBV9; DNA: TGTGCCAGCAGCGTAGGCGAGGATTACTATGGCTACACCTTC; CDR3: CASSVGEDYYGYTF
J: TRBJ1-2; D: TRBD1; size: -; V: TRBV28; DNA: TGTGCCAGCATGGCCCCTCCCTTACAGGGGAACTATGGCTACACCTTC; CDR3: CASMAPPLQGNYGYTF
J: TRBJ1-1; D: -; size: once; V: TRBV7-2; DNA: TGTGCCAGCAGCTTAAGTTATTTGGGGAACACTGAAGCTTTCTTT; CDR3: CASSLSYLGNTEAFF
J: TRBJ2-7; D: -; size: -; V: TRBV27; DNA: TGTGCCAGCAGTTTAAAGCCAGCGCCAATCGGTGAGCAGTACTTC; CDR3: CASSLKPAPIGEQYF
J: TRBJ1-6; D: TRBD1; size: -; V: TRBV2; DNA: TGTGCCAGCAGGGGGGGGACAGGGGTATCACCCCTCCACTTT; CDR3: CASRGGTGVSPLHF
J: TRBJ1-1; D: -; size: -; V: TRBV4-1; DNA: TGCGCCAGCAGCCAAGATTGGGGGGTCGAGAGAGGAGCTTTCTTT; CDR3: CASSQDWGVERGAFF
J: TRBJ2-7; D: TRBD2; size: -; V: TRBV30; DNA: TGTGCCTGGAGTTTCCTGGGGGGGGTCTACGAGCAGTACTTC; CDR3: CAWSFLGGVYEQYF
J: TRBJ1-6; D: TRBD1; size: -; V: TRBV6-6; DNA: TGTGCCAGCAATACGTACAGGGGACCCAATTCACCCCTCCACTTT; CDR3: CASNTYRGPNSPLHF
J: TRBJ2-1; D: TRBD2; size: -; V: TRBV2; DNA: TGTGCCAGCAGTGGGCCCGGGACTAGCGGGAGGGCCTTCCTTGAGCAGTTCTTC; CDR3: CASSGPGTSGRAFLEQFF
J: TRBJ1-5; D: -; size: -; V: TRBV10-2; DNA: TGCGCCAGCAGTGTGAGCACAAGCAATCAGCCCCAGCATTTT; CDR3: CASSVSTSNQPQHF
J: TRBJ2-4; D: -; size: -; V: TRBV11-2; DNA: TGTGCCAGCAGCCAGATGGACCTACTAGCCAAAAACATTCAGTACTTC; CDR3: CASSQMDLLAKNIQYF
J: TRBJ2-7; D: -; size: -; V: TRBV27; DNA: TGTGCCAGCAGTTTGGTTTGGGGCAGGGCCTACGAGCAGTACTTC; CDR3: CASSLVWGRAYEQYF
J: TRBJ1-4; D: -; size: -; V: TRBV6-5; DNA: TGTGCCAGCAGTTACGCCGGTTGGGCTAATGAAAAACTGTTTTTT; CDR3: CASSYAGWANEKLFF
J: TRBJ2-5; D: -; size: -; V: TRBV25-1; DNA: TGTGCCAGCAGTGACCCGGGAGTCGAAGAGACCCAGTACTTC; CDR3: CASSDPGVEETQYF
J: TRBJ2-7; D: -; size: -; V: TRBV2; DNA: TGTGCCACCCAGAGGGTAGGGTACGAGCAGTACTTC; CDR3: CATQRVGYEQYF
J: TRBJ2-7; D: -; size: once; V: TRBV30; DNA: TGTGCCTGGAGCGGGGGATCCTACGAGCAGTACTTC; CDR3: CAWSGGSYEQYF
J: TRBJ2-3; D: TRBD1; size: once; V: TRBV10-3; DNA: TGTGCCATCAGTCGGGACAGGGGTTCAGATACGCAGTATTTT; CDR3: CAISRDRGSDTQYF
J: TRBJ2-2; D: -; size: -; V: TRBV15; DNA: TGTGCCACCAGCAGAGAAGGCGGGGAGCTGTTTTTT; CDR3: CATSREGGELFF
J: TRBJ2-7; D: TRBD2; size: -; V: TRBV14; DNA: TGTGCCAGCAGGGAAAAGACTAGCGGGGCTTACGAGCAGTACTTC; CDR3: CASREKTSGAYEQYF
J: TRBJ2-7; D: -; size: -; V: TRBV11-2; DNA: TGTGCCAGCAGCCCCCTGAGGAAGGCCTACGAGCAGTACTTC; CDR3: CASSPLRKAYEQYF
J: TRBJ2-7; D: -; size: -; V: TRBV27; DNA: TGTGCCAGCAGTTTTCTGTCAACGGGGTATGGCGAGCAGTACTTC; CDR3: CASSFLSTGYGEQYF
J: TRBJ1-1; D: TRBD1; size: -; V: TRBV19; DNA: TGTGCCAGTAGTATGACAGGGCCTGAAGCTTTCTTT; CDR3: CASSMTGPEAFF
J: TRBJ2-1; D: TRBD2; size: -; V: TRBV11-3; DNA: TGTGCCAGCTCCGGGACTAGCGGGGGGGAGGACTACAATGAGCAGTTCTTC; CDR3: CASSGTSGGEDYNEQFF
J: TRBJ1-2; D: -; size: -; V: TRBV25-1; DNA: TGTGCCAGCAGTGATCCCGTGGGATATGGCTACACCTTC; CDR3: CASSDPVGYGYTF
J: TRBJ2-4; D: -; size: -; V: TRBV7-9; DNA: TGTGCCAGTGGGGGTAGAGCCAAAAACATTCAGTACTTC; CDR3: CASGGRAKNIQYF
J: TRBJ2-1; D: -; size: few; V: TRBV4-1; DNA: TGCGCCAGCAGCCCTGGAACAGTTGGGGCTTACAATGAGCAGTTCTTC; CDR3: CASSPGTVGAYNEQFF
J: TRBJ1-2; D: TRBD1; size: -; V: TRBV19; DNA: TGTGCCAGTAGTGACAGGGGGCGGAGGGGCTACACCTTC; CDR3: CASSDRGRRGYTF
J: TRBJ1-6; D: -; size: -; V: TRBV6-5; DNA: TGTGCCAGCATGGGACGATATTCACCCCTCCACTTT; CDR3: CASMGRYSPLHF
J: TRBJ2-7; D: -; size: -; V: TRBV7-9; DNA: TGTGCCAGCAGCTTAGCGTTCCCTGGCGAGCAGTACTTC; CDR3: CASSLAFPGEQYF
J: TRBJ2-2; D: -; size: -; V: TRBV10-1; DNA: TGCGCCAGCAGGTTACAGGGGAACACCGGGGAGCTGTTTTTT; CDR3: CASRLQGNTGELFF
J: TRBJ2-7; D: -; size: -; V: TRBV6-1; DNA: TGTGCCAGCAGTGAATATTTGGCTTACGAGCAGTACTTC; CDR3: CASSEYLAYEQYF
J: TRBJ2-1; D: -; size: -; V: TRBV5-1; DNA: TGCGCCAGCAGCCGACGGGGCTACAATGAGCAGTTCTTC; CDR3: CASSRRGYNEQFF
J: TRBJ1-2; D: TRBD1; size: few; V: TRBV28; DNA: TGTGCCAGCAGTCCCACAGGGGGCTATGGCTACACCTTC; CDR3: CASSPTGGYGYTF
J: TRBJ2-1; D: -; size: -; V: TRBV7-7; DNA: TGTGCTAGCAGCTTAGAATTCGGGGTGACGGAGCAGTTCTTC; CDR3: CASSLEFGVTEQFF
J: TRBJ1-1; D: -; size: -; V: TRBV18; DNA: TGTGCCAGCTCACCCCGGCAGGCAGACATGAACACTGAAGCTTTCTTT; CDR3: CASSPRQADMNTEAFF
J: TRBJ2-5; D: -; size: -; V: TRBV9; DNA: TGTGCCAGCAGCCTAAGCTGGGCGCCCCAAGAGACCCAGTACTTC; CDR3: CASSLSWAPQETQYF